Below are 21 T cell receptor beta chains sequenced from a single sample in a study of T cell changes during pregnancy in multiple sclerosis. This table comes from immunoSEQ multiplex PCR, and its TCRdb copy is limited to in-frame clones, with some not included. The data show about 38,000 clones, with about 90% seen just once and about 12% held by the top ten. The sequenced sample was CD8+ T cells from peripheral blood mononuclear cells, obtained after pregnancy. The receptors were gathered from a female donor with multiple sclerosis, enrolled in a pregnancy study.

The chain couples TRBV7-9 to TRBJ2-1; 7 nucleotides agree with TRBD2. Germline lookup yields CDR1 SEHNR and CDR2 FQNEAQ (reference sequence). The CDR3 covers 14 residues. J lost 8 bases, V lost 2 bases, and 6 bases had no gene match. The CDR3 nucleotides read TGTGCCAGCAGCTTACCGGGAGGTATGGATGAGCAGTTCTTC. This translates into CASSLPGGMDEQFF.

This chain uses TRBV19 with TRBJ1-4, with unresolved D. The CDR3 is made up of 14 amino acids. Germline CDR1 reads LNHDA; CDR2 reads SQIVND (reference sequence). Trimming took off 4 bases at V and 3 bases at J, with 9 bases between the two ends. Here the CDR3 DNA reads TGTGCCAGTAGTACCGTAATAGCTAATGAAAAACTGTTTTTT. This gives the protein CASSTVIANEKLFF.

The V and J genes are TRBV2 and TRBJ2-5, with 7 bases fitting TRBD2. The CDR3 totals 15 residues. Germline CDR1 and CDR2: SNHLY and FYNNEI. The V gene end was trimmed by 9 bases and the J gene end by 2 bases; junction bases not matched to a gene: 12. This CDR3 reads CASSGWIGTQETQYF. DNA for the CDR3: TGTGCCAGTAGCGGGTGGATAGGAACGCAAGAGACCCAGTACTTC.

V gene TRBV7-8 combines with J gene TRBJ1-1, with D perhaps TRBD1 (5 bases). The CDR3 has 13 residues. Deletions cut 1 base from V and 7 bases from J, with 10 bases between. Germline V gives CDR1 SGHVS, CDR2 FQNEAQ. This chain's CDR3 is CASSLDQGDEAFF. The CDR3 nucleotides are TGTGCCAGCAGCTTAGACCAGGGCGATGAAGCTTTCTTT.

The rearrangement links TRBV7-6 to TRBJ1-5; possibly TRBD1 for D (6 bases). V was shortened by 1 base and J by 6 bases, with 13 bases between the two germline ends. Germline-derived CDR1 and CDR2 are SGHVS and FNYEAQ. This CDR3 has 15 amino acids. CDR3 loop: CASSLDHTGSQPQHF. CDR3 bases: TGTGCCAGCAGCTTAGACCATACAGGGAGTCAGCCCCAGCATTTT.

V and J are TRBV4-1 and TRBJ1-4; D gene uncertain. CDR1 is MGHRA, CDR2 YSYEKL, per germline. The CDR3 covers 16 residues. Trimming shortened V by 3 bases and J by 0 bases, and 11 bases separated the two germline ends. CDR3 DNA: TGCGCCAGCAGCCATTACGCGACATCAACTAATGAAAAACTGTTTTTT. It is translated as CASSHYATSTNEKLFF.

The V call is TRBV15, the J call TRBJ2-6; 7 nucleotides agree with TRBD1. Per germline, CDR1 LNHNV and CDR2 YYDKDF (reference sequence). The CDR3 extends over 16 amino acids. Trimming took 1 base from V and 0 from J; bases not matched to a gene: 0. The DNA for the CDR3 is TGTGCCACCAGCAGAGGGACAGGCTCTGGGGCCAACGTCCTGACTTTC. It encodes CATSRGTGSGANVLTF.

V usage is TRBV5-4 and J usage is TRBJ1-2; no clear D. Germline CDR1 is SGHNT and CDR2 is YYREEE (reference sequence). This CDR3 has 15 amino acids. The V and J ends lost 5 bases and 0 bases respectively, with 14 bases between them. As DNA, the CDR3 is TGTGCCAGCAGTAGGCAGCGTGCCTCTAACTATGGCTACACCTTC. Its protein product is CASSRQRASNYGYTF.

This chain links TRBV7-2 with TRBJ1-1; D uncertain. The CDR3 contains 16 residues. Trimming left V 1 base short and J 0 bases short, with 12 bases between. The germline V gene encodes CDR1 SGHTA and CDR2 FQGNSA. This CDR3 reads CASSLVVPMMNTEAFF. In DNA form, the CDR3 reads TGTGCCAGCAGCTTAGTAGTGCCTATGATGAACACTGAAGCTTTCTTT.

The chain uses TRBV28 and TRBJ2-3; no clear D gene. Germline V gene data show CDR1 as MDHEN and CDR2 as SYDVKM. V lost 4 bases to trimming and J lost 2 bases, with 7 bases between them. The CDR3 has 13 amino acids. The DNA of the CDR3 is TGTGCCAGCAGTTCCTTCCTCACAGATACGCAGTATTTT. Encoded protein: CASSSFLTDTQYF.

The chain uses TRBV7-9 and TRBJ2-7; 10 bases are shared with TRBD2. Looked up from germline, CDR1 is SEHNR and CDR2 is FQNEAQ (reference sequence). The CDR3 is 16 amino acids. J gave up 2 bases and V 4 bases, and 8 bases lay outside the gene matches. The chain's CDR3 is CASSSFTGTSAYEQYF. CDR3 DNA: TGTGCCAGCAGCTCTTTTACCGGGACTAGCGCCTACGAGCAGTACTTC. Full variable domain (missing parts from reference TRBV7-9 and TRBJ2-7): DTGVSQNPRHKITKRGQNVTFRCDPISEHNRLYWYRQTLGQGPEFLTYFQNEAQLEKSRLLSDRFSAERPKGSFSTLEIQRTEQGDSAMYLCASSSFTGTSAYEQYFGPGTRLTVT.

The genes are TRBV9 and TRBJ2-4; 9 bases agree with TRBD1. Germline V gene sequence: CDR1 SGDLS, CDR2 YYNGEE. V was pared by 4 bases and J by 1 base, with 18 bases of the junction left unmatched. The CDR3 loop spans 20 amino acids. The CDR3 loop is CASSSPRTGVPSGAKNIQYF. Written as DNA, the CDR3 is TGTGCCAGCAGCTCCCCAAGGACAGGGGTCCCGAGCGGGGCCAAAAACATTCAGTACTTC.

V is TRBV28 and J is TRBJ1-5; 12 nucleotides align to TRBD1. CDR3 length: 19 amino acids. CDR1 and CDR2 (germline): MDHEN, SYDVKM. Trimming took 7 bases from V and 2 from J; bases not matched to a gene: 15. The CDR3 DNA sequence: TGTGCCAGCATTCCCCAAGGGGACAGGGGGCAGAGCGGCAATCAGCCCCAGCATTTT. This codes for CASIPQGDRGQSGNQPQHF.

This clone turned up a few times. The chain joins TRBV7-9 to TRBJ1-1, with a possible D match to TRBD1 (6 bases). Germline lookup yields CDR1 SEHNR and CDR2 FQNEAQ (reference sequence). Trimming stripped 6 bases from V and 9 bases from J, with 11 bases between. The CDR3 loop spans 11 amino acids. CDR3 sequence: CASSLRGKAFF. CDR3 nucleotide sequence: TGTGCCAGCAGTCTGAGGGGGAAAGCTTTCTTT.

The rearrangement joins TRBV27 to TRBJ2-1, with 9 bases matching TRBD2. The germline V gene encodes CDR1 MNHEY and CDR2 SMNVEV (reference sequence). The J segment lost 0 bases and the V segment lost 8 bases, leaving 2 bases of the junction unmatched. The length of the CDR3 is 14 residues. For the CDR3, the DNA is TGTGCCAGCCGTAGCGGGAGCTCCTACAATGAGCAGTTCTTC. This translates into CASRSGSSYNEQFF.

The V call is TRBV30, the J call TRBJ2-1, with TRBD2 matching 9 bases. The CDR3 consists of 15 residues. V lost 2 bases to trimming and J lost 8 bases; unmatched junction nucleotides: 10. CDR1 and CDR2 (germline): GTSNPN, SVGIG (reference sequence). This CDR3 reads CAWSRGGGARDEQFF. In DNA form, the CDR3 reads TGTGCCTGGAGTAGGGGCGGGGGGGCAAGGGATGAGCAGTTCTTC.

This chain joins TRBV2 and TRBJ2-2; 8 bases line up with TRBD2. V shed 4 bases, J shed 3 bases, and the junction held 10 bases outside the gene matches. The V gene's germline CDR1 is SNHLY and CDR2 FYNNEI. The CDR3 spans 17 residues. The CDR3 DNA follows: TGTGCCAGCAGTGGTGAAGCGGGAGTTCTCGACACCGGGGAGCTGTTTTTT. This translates into CASSGEAGVLDTGELFF.

The V call is TRBV7-2, the J call TRBJ1-1; possibly TRBD1 for D (5 bases). In germline, CDR1 is SGHTA, CDR2 FQGNSA. The CDR3 spans 14 residues. V was cut by 3 bases and J by 3 bases, with 11 bases left in between. The CDR3 sequence: CASSFRGRDTEAFF. CDR3 nucleotide sequence: TGTGCCAGCAGCTTTAGGGGCAGGGACACTGAAGCTTTCTTT. The whole variable domain, remainder taken from reference TRBV7-2 and TRBJ1-1, is GAGVSQSPSNKVTEKGKDVELRCDPISGHTALYWYRQSLGQGLEFLIYFQGNSAPDKSGLPSDRFSAERTGGSVSTLTIQRTQQEDSAVYLCASSFRGRDTEAFFGQGTRLTVV.

This clone is labeled medium-sized. This rearrangement joins TRBV9 to TRBJ1-2; TRBD1 matches at 10 bases. The CDR3 is 14 residues long. Germline CDR1 and CDR2: SGDLS and YYNGEE. After removal of 3 bases from V and 8 bases from J, the junction contained 7 bases not matched to a gene. CDR3 coding DNA: TGTGCCAGCAGCGAGACAGGGGGCGCAGGGGGCTACACCTTC. Residues: CASSETGGAGGYTF.

The chain has TRBV6-5 and TRBJ1-1, with 11 bases matching TRBD1. J gave up 8 bases and V 0 bases, and 2 bases lay outside the gene matches. The germline V gene has CDR1 MNHEY and CDR2 SVGAGI. The CDR3 runs 14 residues. The CDR3, as DNA: TGTGCCAGCAGTTACTCCGGGACAGGGGGAGAAGCTTTCTTT. It codes for CASSYSGTGGEAFF.

On this clone: The junction departs from germline at one end; a sequencing error may be responsible. The rearrangement uses TRBV9 and TRBJ2-3; 9 bases line up with TRBD2. This CDR3 is built from 15 residues. Germline-derived CDR1 and CDR2 are SGDLS and YYNGEE. The CDR3 here is CASSVEGTSKDTQYF. The CDR3 DNA follows: TGTGCCAGCAGCGTAGAAGGGACTAGCAAAGATACGCAGTATTTT.